This T cell receptor (beta chain) was captured in a study of response to subunit inactivated influenza vaccine. MiXCR, applied by TCRdb to the RT-PCR reads, yields one record per CDR3 protein. The sample shows hundreds of thousands of distinct CDR3 sequences, approximately 9.9% of them seen only once. The CDR3 is made up of 17 amino acids. Per the germline V gene, CDR1 is SGHVS and CDR2 is FNYEAQ. V was shortened by 1 base and J by 5 bases, with 18 bases between the two germline ends. This chain connects TRBV7-6 to TRBJ2-1; D is unresolved. This sequence originates from a man aged 50-59 years who received an inactivated influenza vaccine. Sequences were derived from PBMCs from blood, sampled roughly 6 weeks after vaccination. CDR3 nucleotide sequence: TGTGCCAGCAGCTTAGTAATACTACCCCTCTCGGACAATGAGCAGTTCTTC. This gives the protein CASSLVILPLSDNEQFF. Looking up the rest from reference TRBV7-6 and TRBJ2-1 gives the full variable domain: GAGVSQSPRYKVTKRGQDVALRCDPISGHVSLYWYRQALGQGPEFLTYFNYEAQQDKSGLPNDRFSAERPEGSISTLTIQRTEQRDSAMYRCASSLVILPLSDNEQFFGPGTRLTVL.